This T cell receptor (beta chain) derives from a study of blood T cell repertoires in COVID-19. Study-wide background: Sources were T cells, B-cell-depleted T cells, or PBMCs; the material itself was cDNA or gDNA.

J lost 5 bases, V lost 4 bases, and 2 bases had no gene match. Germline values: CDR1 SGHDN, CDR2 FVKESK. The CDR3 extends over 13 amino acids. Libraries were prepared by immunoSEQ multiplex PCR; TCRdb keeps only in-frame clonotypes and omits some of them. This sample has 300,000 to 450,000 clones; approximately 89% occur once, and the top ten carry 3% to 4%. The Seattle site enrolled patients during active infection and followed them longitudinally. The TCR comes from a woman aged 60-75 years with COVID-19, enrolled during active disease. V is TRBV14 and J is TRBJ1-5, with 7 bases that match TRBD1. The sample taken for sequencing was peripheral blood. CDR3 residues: CASSRGQHQPQHF. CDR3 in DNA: TGTGCCAGCAGCCGGGGACAGCATCAGCCCCAGCATTTT.